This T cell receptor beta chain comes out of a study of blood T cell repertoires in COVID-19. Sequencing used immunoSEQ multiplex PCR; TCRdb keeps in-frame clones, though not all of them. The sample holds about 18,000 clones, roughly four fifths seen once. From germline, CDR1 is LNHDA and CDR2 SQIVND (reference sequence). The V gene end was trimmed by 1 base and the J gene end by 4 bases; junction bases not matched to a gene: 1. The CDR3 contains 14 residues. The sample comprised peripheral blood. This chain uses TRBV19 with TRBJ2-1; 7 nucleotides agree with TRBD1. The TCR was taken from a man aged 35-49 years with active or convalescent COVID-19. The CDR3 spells CASSIGDSYNEQFF. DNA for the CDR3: TGTGCCAGTAGTATAGGGGACAGTTACAATGAGCAGTTCTTC.